This is a list of T cell receptor beta chains from one sample in a study of T-cell reconstitution after alpha-beta-depleted transplantation in children. TCRdb analysed the PCR reads with MiXCR anew, one entry per CDR3 protein. The data hold around 600,000 distinct CDR3 sequences, with 16% observed a single time. This specimen was PBMCs from the stem cell graft donor, taken from the stem cell graft. These receptors all stem from a human donor who donated a stem cell graft to a child with acute myeloid leukemia. Both conserved end residues are part of each CDR3. The D gene is left open where the match is weak. The size of a clone is reported for some rows only, either as once, few or many, or as a class for expanded clones.

>TRBJ1-2|15|-|-|TRBV4-3
CASSPQNRGGWGYTF
TGCGCCAGCAGCCCCCAGAATAGGGGGGGATGGGGCTACACCTTC
>TRBJ2-4|16|TRBD1|few|TRBV5-1
CASSLGTGQAKNIQYF
TGCGCCAGCAGCCTAGGGACAGGTCAAGCCAAAAACATTCAGTACTTC
>TRBJ2-5|14|-|-|TRBV7-2
CASSLGGHKETQYF
TGTGCCAGCAGCTTAGGGGGACACAAAGAGACCCAGTACTTC
>TRBJ2-1|14|TRBD2|once|TRBV20-1
CSAGGVGSYNEQFF
TGCAGTGCTGGGGGGGTAGGGAGCTACAATGAGCAGTTCTTC
>TRBJ2-6|18|-|few|TRBV4-3
CASSQDGAFSSGANVLTF
TGCGCCAGCAGCCAAGACGGGGCCTTCAGCTCTGGGGCCAACGTCCTGACTTTC
>TRBJ2-3|18|TRBD2|-|TRBV13
CASSEGLTRYAGTDTQYF
TGTGCCAGCAGCGAGGGACTAACGCGGTATGCTGGCACAGATACGCAGTATTTT
>TRBJ2-1|11|-|many|TRBV6-1
CATYVGDEQFF
TGTGCCACCTACGTCGGGGATGAGCAGTTCTTC
>TRBJ1-1|13|-|-|TRBV5-6
CASSLVAGDEAFF
TGTGCCAGCAGCTTGGTGGCAGGGGATGAAGCTTTCTTT
>TRBJ2-7|14|-|few|TRBV5-1
CASSLGWGPNEQYF
TGCGCCAGCAGCTTGGGATGGGGTCCGAACGAGCAGTACTTC
>TRBJ1-1|15|-|few|TRBV27
CASSFAGRMNTEAFF
TGTGCCAGCAGTTTTGCCGGACGGATGAACACTGAAGCTTTCTTT
>TRBJ2-2|16|-|-|TRBV4-3
CASSQDVRTETGELFF
TGCGCCAGCAGCCAAGACGTTAGGACCGAGACCGGGGAGCTGTTTTTT
>TRBJ1-2|15|-|many|TRBV20-1
CSAVSAALTNYGYTF
TGCAGTGCTGTCTCTGCTGCCCTTACTAACTATGGCTACACCTTC
>TRBJ2-5|14|-|many|TRBV10-1
CASSEGQGMETQYF
TGCGCCAGCAGTGAGGGCCAGGGGATGGAGACCCAGTACTTC
>TRBJ2-5|13|-|-|TRBV29-1
CSVTGPSEETQYF
TGCAGCGTGACGGGCCCGAGCGAAGAGACCCAGTACTTC
>TRBJ1-6|15|TRBD1|few|TRBV12-3/TRBV12-4
CASSSQGQGSSPLHF
TGTGCCAGCAGTTCTCAGGGACAGGGAAGTTCACCCCTCCACTTT
>TRBJ2-1|19|TRBD2|few|TRBV5-1
CASSLPSDSRGSSYNEQFF
TGCGCCAGCAGCTTGCCGAGCGACTCGCGGGGGAGCTCCTACAATGAGCAGTTCTTC
>TRBJ1-2|14|TRBD1|many|TRBV29-1
CSVGTGAYNYGYTF
TGCAGCGTTGGGACAGGGGCTTATAACTATGGCTACACCTTC
>TRBJ1-2|14|TRBD1|-|TRBV12-3/TRBV12-4
CASSFHRGGYGYTF
TGTGCCAGCAGTTTCCACAGGGGGGGGTATGGCTACACCTTC
>TRBJ2-7|16|TRBD1|-|TRBV4-3
CASSQDRTGISYEQYF
TGCGCCAGCAGCCAAGACCGGACAGGGATTTCCTACGAGCAGTACTTC
>TRBJ2-3|13|-|few|TRBV4-2
CASSQRWGDTQYF
TGTGCCAGCAGCCAAAGATGGGGAGATACGCAGTATTTT